Described below is a single TCR beta chain sequence and its context. This clonotype turned up a few times. Its specific antigen is unknown. Qualities for individual bases were not recorded, and no much larger clone is one base off. This sample is drawn from a study of T cells after yellow fever vaccination (dated by TCRdb to between 2017 and 2020). Study-level background: The SMART-Seq v4 Ultra Low Input RNA kit was used to prepare libraries from fractions with low cell numbers. To follow T-cell clones before and after both primary and booster YFV17D yellow fever vaccination, bulk TCR alpha and beta repertoires underwent longitudinal sequencing. Blood was collected at multiple timepoints before and after primary and secondary immunization, and bulk PBMC replicates and cell subsets were isolated. Two healthy male donors, one aged 18 to 30 and one aged 30 to 40 years, were included in the cohort.

The intended sense of this specimen's treatment or condition label: live attenuated yellow fever vaccine strain. At each blood-draw timepoint, two biological replicates of bulk PBMCs were obtained. PBMCs were isolated from peripheral blood using a standard Ficoll-Paque protocol. RNA was extracted with TriZol from bulk PBMCs, CD4 and CD8 fractions, and dextramer-positive and dextramer-negative fractions. CDR1 is given as DFQATT and CDR2 as SNEGSKA, both from the germline V gene (reference sequence). The CDR3 holds 14 amino acids from the cysteine to the phenylalanine. Kept here is only the CDR3 DNA, which spans 42 bases and is read in frame from base 1. At the junction V is shortened by 5 bases and J by 7 bases; bases outside the gene matches: 12. The investigation overall reported the following: Compared with the primary T-cell response, the secondary T-cell response was faster but weaker, reaching its peak on day 5 rather than on day 15. Only two donors were included in the study, so the extent to which the findings can be generalized is limited. Most clones expanded after primary vaccination were re-detected after the booster (just under 97% of CD4 and 88% of CD8), suggesting broad memory maintenance. Because abundant contaminating clonotypes from the bulk population could be contained in FACS-sorted repertoires, computational filtering was required. A small share of clonotypes occurred in both CD4 and CD8 compartments, likely arising from convergent recombination.

TCR cDNA was made using 5'RACE template switching, a step that added a universal primer site and unique molecular identifiers. Priming for cDNA synthesis came from both the TCR alpha and TCR beta constant segments. Two PCR steps were used to amplify libraries, with sample barcodes and sequencing adapters being added in the second step. Sequencing of the libraries was done on either Illumina HiSeq 2500 (2x100 bp) or NovaSeq (2x150 bp). As for the authors' bioinformatics: Demultiplexing of reads and collapsing into UMI consensus sequences were performed with MIGEC, and V(D)J alignment was carried out with MiXCR. Clonotypes responding to the vaccine were identified with edgeR on replicate PBMC samples, with the criteria of FDR below 0.01 and a log2 fold change above 5 up to day 15. Bulk clonotypes were assigned CD4 or CD8 identity according to which sequenced CD4 or CD8 repertoire held them at higher abundance. The public reads were reprocessed in TCRdb via fastp at Q25 and MiXCR, keeping in-frame beta chains. Here each entry gathers all rows of one CDR3 protein and keeps the most common genes and DNA. TCRdb's processing, not the study's, gives the V and J calls here. The sample data list 300,000 to 400,000 distinct CDR3 sequences, and 8.7% of these were observed just once. The ten top clones hold about a sixth of the sample.

The input for sequencing was PBMCs, taken on the day of the first yellow fever vaccination. This TCR was recovered from a man between 18 and 35 years old who received the YFV17D yellow fever vaccine. This chain is built from TRBV20-1 and TRBJ2-7, with 9 middle bases fitting TRBD2. The bases are TGCAGTGCTCCCTCCGCGGGGGGGGCGGGTGAGCAGTACTTC. Its translation reads: CSAPSAGGAGEQYF.